Shown below are 25 T cell receptor beta chains from a single sample sequenced in a study of regulatory T cells in long-lasting Graves disease. Described time point: persistent/refractory GD, antithyroid drugs over 5 years with positive TRAb. The TCR library was made from RNA that had been extracted from PBMCs in TRIzol. With iRepertoire HTBI primers and Arm-PCR of CDR3 regions, TCR beta libraries were built. TCRdb passed the multiplex PCR reads through MiXCR, listing each CDR3 protein once. The sample has hundreds of thousands of distinct CDR3 sequences, about 30% seen once. The sequenced sample was peripheral blood mononuclear cells (PBMCs), obtained when the disease was refractory, from a patient treated with antithyroid drugs. The receptor set was obtained from a female donor with Graves disease.

In this sample, this clonotype turned up many times. CDR3 DNA sequence: TGTGCCAGCAGTTTGTCCGGCTCTAACTATGGCTACACCTTC. Residues: CASSLSGSNYGYTF. The chain combines TRBV12-3 or TRBV12-4 with TRBJ1-2; D is ambiguous. This CDR3 contains 14 residues. V lost 3 bases and J 0 bases, leaving 8 bases between the germline ends.

CDR3 in amino acids: CASSEAGYQHF. DNA of the CDR3: TGTGCCAGCAGTGAAGCAGGGTACCAGCATTTT. The rearrangement uses TRBV6-1 and TRBJ1-5; D remains unclear. The CDR3 covers 11 residues. V dropped 0 bases and J dropped 12 bases, with 6 bases sitting between them. Germline CDR1 MNHNS, CDR2 SASEGT.

In its sample, this clonotype was seen a few times. The chain has TRBV7-3 and TRBJ2-7, with D perhaps assigned TRBD1 or TRBD2 (5 bases each). Germline values: CDR1 SGHTA, CDR2 FQGTGA. This CDR3 has 13 residues. V gave up 10 bases and J gave up 0 bases, with 13 bases separating them. CDR3 sequence (DNA): TGTGCCACCTCCAGGGACCCCTCCTACGAGCAGTACTTC. It codes for CATSRDPSYEQYF.

This clonotype showed up just a few times. The chain combines TRBV25-1 with TRBJ2-4, with 9 nucleotides matching TRBD1. Germline CDR1 is MGHDK and CDR2 is SYGVNS. There are 17 residues in the CDR3. V lost 3 bases to trimming and J lost 2 bases; unmatched junction nucleotides: 8. In DNA, the CDR3 is TGTGCCAGCAGTGACCGGGACAGGGCGATATCCAAAAACATTCAGTACTTC. Translated: CASSDRDRAISKNIQYF.

This clonotype has only a few counts. This chain links TRBV2 with TRBJ1-6; D is perhaps TRBD1 (6 bases). V was cut by 2 bases and J by 5 bases, with 7 bases left in between. CDR1 is SNHLY, CDR2 FYNNEI, per germline. This CDR3 has 14 amino acids. CDR3 sequence (DNA): TGTGCCAGCAGTGAAAGGGGGGATAATTCACCCCTCCACTTT. Translating gives CASSERGDNSPLHF.

Points on this clonotype: Sequence at one end of the junction differs from germline and may be a read error. The chain recombines TRBV7-2 with TRBJ1-1; D unresolved. Germline assignment: CDR1 SGHTA and CDR2 FQGNSA. This CDR3 region has 14 residues. The CDR3 here is CASSTPGGRTVAFF. The CDR3 DNA is TGTGCCAGCAGCACTCCGGGAGGGCGAACTGTAGCTTTCTTT. Using reference TRBV7-2 and TRBJ1-1 for the parts outside the CDR3, the full variable domain is GAGVSQSPSNKVTEKGKDVELRCDPISGHTALYWYRQSLGQGLEFLIYFQGNSAPDKSGLPSDRFSAERTGGSVSTLTIQRTQQEDSAVYLCASSTPGGRTVAFFGQGTRLTVV.

This chain uses TRBV10-1 with TRBJ2-1; 10 positions match TRBD1. V dropped 4 bases and J dropped 6; count of bases not matched to a gene: 6. There are 15 residues in the CDR3. Germline lookup yields CDR1 WNHNN and CDR2 SYGVQD (reference sequence). The CDR3 DNA reads TGCGCCAGCAGTGCGTGGGGACAGGGGTGCAATGAGCAGTTCTTC. It yields the protein CASSAWGQGCNEQFF.

J is TRBJ1-1 and V is TRBV2, with D tentatively TRBD1 (5 bases). V lost 2 bases, J lost 4 bases, and 11 bases lay in between. Germline V CDR1 and CDR2: SNHLY, FYNNEI. The CDR3 consists of 14 residues. As DNA, the CDR3 is TGTGCCAGCAGTGAACAGGGTGCCGGCACTGAAGCTTTCTTT. It specifies CASSEQGAGTEAFF.

This clonotype occurred a few times. J is TRBJ1-4 and V is TRBV5-1; unclear D gene. Looked up from germline, CDR1 is SGHRS and CDR2 is YFSETQ. V was pared by 4 bases and J by 6 bases, with 16 bases between. This CDR3 has 15 residues. The CDR3 DNA is TGCGCCAGCAGCCTAGACGTCCGGCGGCATGAAAAACTGTTTTTT. This translates into CASSLDVRRHEKLFF. The whole variable domain, filled in from reference TRBV5-1 and TRBJ1-4, reads KAGVTQTPRYLIKTRGQQVTLSCSPISGHRSVSWYQQTPGQGLQFLFEYFSETQRNKGNFPGRFSGRQFSNSRSEMNVSTLELGDSALYLCASSLDVRRHEKLFFGSGTQLSVL.

The rearrangement links TRBV12-3 or TRBV12-4 to TRBJ1-1; no firm D call. Trimming removed 6 bases at V and 0 bases at J, with 8 bases between. The CDR3 is made up of 13 amino acids. The CDR3 region is CASSFPMNTEAFF. The CDR3 DNA is TGTGCCAGCAGCTTTCCTATGAACACTGAAGCTTTCTTT.

There are a few counts of this clonotype. This sequence joins TRBV5-1 and TRBJ1-1, with no clear D. From germline, CDR1 is SGHRS and CDR2 YFSETQ. V was cut by 0 bases and J by 0 bases, with 9 bases left in between. The CDR3 is made up of 15 amino acids. The CDR3 region is CASSLGQAMNTEAFF. DNA of the CDR3: TGCGCCAGCAGCTTGGGACAAGCCATGAACACTGAAGCTTTCTTT.

The CDR3 DNA reads as TGTGCCAGCAGTCTCCCACCGGGACTAGAACCCACCGGGGAGCTGTTTTTT. It translates to CASSLPPGLEPTGELFF. This rearrangement joins TRBV12-3 or TRBV12-4 to TRBJ2-2, with 8 bases that match TRBD2. Trimming cost V 5 bases and J 4 bases; bases outside gene matches: 12. This CDR3 has 17 residues.

As for this clonotype: Given a much more abundant clone one base away, this may be a read error. The gene calls are TRBV11-2 and TRBJ2-7; the D is unclear. The CDR3 is 14 amino acids. Per germline, CDR1 SGHAT and CDR2 FQNNGV. The V gene lost 5 bases and the J gene lost 2 bases, with 13 bases spanning the gap. Written as DNA, the CDR3 is TGTGCCAGCAGCCAACTCGACATTCCCTACGAGCAGTACTTC. This codes for CASSQLDIPYEQYF.

This clonotype was counted at least ten times. V usage is TRBV2 and J usage is TRBJ1-2; D gene ambiguous. Germline loops: CDR1 SNHLY, CDR2 FYNNEI. The CDR3 totals 13 residues. V lost 4 bases to trimming and J lost 4 bases, with 10 bases between them. CDR3 DNA sequence: TGTGCCAGCAGTGGGGCATCAGCCTATGGCTACACCTTC. It encodes CASSGASAYGYTF.

This clonotype was observed a handful of times. This chain uses TRBV6-1 with TRBJ2-7; D gene ambiguous. The ends were cut back, 2 bases at V and 5 bases at J, with 10 bases in the middle. The V gene's germline CDR1 is MNHNS and CDR2 SASEGT. The CDR3 spans 13 residues. In nucleotides, the CDR3 is TGTGCCAGCAGTGAAACTGTCGTCCACGAGCAGTACTTC. Amino acids: CASSETVVHEQYF.

This clonotype appeared a few times. V and J are TRBV19 and TRBJ1-5; TRBD1 is a possible D gene (6 bases). This CDR3 spans 18 amino acids. The V and J ends lost 4 bases and 4 bases respectively, with 23 bases between them. Germline CDR1 reads LNHDA; CDR2 reads SQIVND (reference sequence). The DNA for the CDR3 is TGTGCCAGTAGTACCCGAGACCCGACAGGACAAGATAATCAGCCCCAGCATTTT. Translating it yields CASSTRDPTGQDNQPQHF.

The chain recombines TRBV29-1 with TRBJ2-2; D is possibly TRBD1 (5 bases). Germline V CDR1 and CDR2: SQVTM, ANQGSEA. This CDR3 contains 13 residues. V was trimmed by 3 bases and J by 6 bases, leaving 11 bases between them. The DNA for the CDR3 is TGCAGCGTTGACTCGCTACAGGCCGGGGAGCTGTTTTTT. It is translated as CSVDSLQAGELFF.

J is TRBJ2-5 and V is TRBV5-1; possibly TRBD1 for D (6 bases). CDR1 is SGHRS and CDR2 is YFSETQ in the germline V gene. Deletions cut 5 bases from V and 5 bases from J, with 16 bases between. The CDR3 contains 14 residues. The CDR3 protein is CASSKAHRAETQYF. The CDR3 nucleotides are TGCGCCAGCAGTAAAGCGCACAGGGCTGAGACCCAGTACTTC.

This clonotype has more than one count but fewer than ten. This chain uses TRBV27 with TRBJ1-5, with 10 bases fitting TRBD1. CDR1 MNHEY and CDR2 SMNVEV come from the germline V gene (reference sequence). CDR3 length: 17 amino acids. Germline trimming cut 8 bases from V and 2 bases from J; bases unmatched to any gene: 12. The chain's CDR3 is CASAKSPGQGRNQPQHF. The DNA of the CDR3 is TGTGCCAGCGCGAAATCCCCGGGACAGGGGCGCAATCAGCCCCAGCATTTT.

The chain joins TRBV27 to TRBJ2-7; TRBD2 matches 7 bases. CDR3 size: 17 residues. CDR1 is MNHEY, CDR2 SMNVEV, per germline (reference sequence). The trim removed 1 base at V and 6 bases at J, leaving 15 bases unmatched. The CDR3 DNA reads as TGTGCCAGCAGTTTATTTCACGGCGCGGGAGATTTTGGCGAGCAGTACTTC. This translates into CASSLFHGAGDFGEQYF.

V usage is TRBV24-1 and J usage is TRBJ1-5; D gene ambiguous. The CDR3 has 15 residues. CDR1 is KGHDR and CDR2 is SFDVKD in the germline V gene. V lost 2 bases and J lost 0, with 7 bases in between. The CDR3 nucleotides read TGTGCCACCAGTGATTCATGGGATAGCAATCAGCCCCAGCATTTT. The encoded protein is CATSDSWDSNQPQHF.

V usage is TRBV5-1 and J usage is TRBJ1-1; D is unclear. The V and J ends lost 0 bases and 0 bases respectively, with 12 bases between them. Germline V gene sequence: CDR1 SGHRS, CDR2 YFSETQ. The CDR3 is made up of 16 amino acids. CDR3: CASSLAVGRMNTEAFF. In DNA form, the CDR3 reads TGCGCCAGCAGCTTGGCCGTTGGGCGGATGAACACTGAAGCTTTCTTT.

The chain is built from TRBV19 and TRBJ1-5; D not certain. This CDR3 contains 14 residues. Per germline, CDR1 LNHDA and CDR2 SQIVND (reference sequence). V dropped 10 bases and J dropped 2 bases, with 15 bases sitting between them. In nucleotides, the CDR3 is TGTGCCACTAAGGGAGGGCAGGGCAATCAGCCCCAGCATTTT. Residues: CATKGGQGNQPQHF.

The genes are TRBV29-1 and TRBJ2-1, with a weak D call TRBD1 (6 bases). The V gene lost 8 bases and the J gene lost 5 bases, with 13 bases spanning the gap. The CDR3 contains 12 residues. The germline CDR1 and CDR2 sequences are SQVTM and ANQGSEA. The CDR3 DNA sequence: TGCAGCCAAGGGGGAAGGAACAATGAGCAGTTCTTC. Translation gives CSQGGRNNEQFF.

Turning to this clonotype: The junction differs from germline at one of its ends, possibly a read error. CDR3 coding DNA: TGTGCCGGCAGTTACCGAGACGGACTTTATGGCTACACCTTC. This gives the protein CAGSYRDGLYGYTF. The chain links TRBV6-5 to TRBJ1-2; D unclear. The length of the CDR3 is 14 residues. Germline CDR1 and CDR2: MNHEY and SVGAGI.